The 27 T cell receptor beta chains below all came from one sample that was sequenced in a study of T cells after somatic rescue of genetic block. The repertoire was sequenced with immunoSEQ multiplex PCR; TCRdb's copy has only in-frame clones and lacks some. The data hold 80,000 to 100,000 clones, with 80% to 90% observed a single time. Specimen: peripheral blood mononuclear cells (PBMCs). The source is a woman aged 18 to 35.

The chain is built from TRBV11-3 and TRBJ1-1; D may be TRBD1 (5 bases). Trimming removed 9 bases from V and 5 bases from J, with 16 bases in between. CDR1 and CDR2 from the germline V gene are SGHNT and YENEEA. This CDR3 spans 13 amino acids. DNA of the CDR3: TGTGCCAGTCGGCGTAGGGGCTGGACTGAAGCTTTCTTT. Translated: CASRRRGWTEAFF. Drawing the rest from reference TRBV11-3 and TRBJ1-1, the complete variable domain is EAGVVQSPRYKIIEKKQPVAFWCNPISGHNTLYWYLQNLGQGPELLIRYENEEAVDDSQLPKDRFSAERLKGVDSTLKIQPAELGDSAVYLCASRRRGWTEAFFGQGTRLTVV.

CDR3 in DNA: TGTGCCAGCAGCACTCGACAGTCATCTAACTATGGCTACACCTTC. It encodes CASSTRQSSNYGYTF. The V call is TRBV7-8, the J call TRBJ1-2; D might be TRBD1 (5 bases). Germline lookup yields CDR1 SGHVS and CDR2 FQNEAQ. Trimming removed 5 bases at V and 0 bases at J, with 13 bases between. This CDR3 contains 15 residues.

This chain uses TRBV11-3 with TRBJ2-4, with TRBD2 matching 7 bases. The trim removed 7 bases at V and 5 bases at J, leaving 8 bases unmatched. Germline V gene data show CDR1 as SGHNT and CDR2 as YENEEA. The CDR3 consists of 14 residues. The CDR3, as DNA: TGTGCCAGCACCTCCGGGGGGTCCCAAAACATTCAGTACTTC. Protein sequence: CASTSGGSQNIQYF.

This chain joins TRBV7-2 and TRBJ2-7; D is possibly TRBD1 (7 bases). The CDR3 runs to 14 residues. V was trimmed by 7 bases and J by 6 bases, leaving 19 bases between them. Germline V gene sequence: CDR1 SGHTA, CDR2 FQGNSA. Written as DNA, the CDR3 is TGTGCCAGCACAAAGGGGGCTAGCGTGGGCGAGCAGTACTTC. Translation: CASTKGASVGEQYF.

This clone has just one count. The chain has TRBV6-5 and TRBJ2-1; D may be TRBD1 or TRBD2 (5 bases each). The CDR3 length is 14 residues. V was shortened by 6 bases and J by 2 bases, with 11 bases between the two germline ends. Germline V lookup: CDR1 MNHEY, CDR2 SVGAGI. This CDR3 reads CASSYRGAYNEQFF. The CDR3 DNA is TGTGCCAGCAGCTACAGAGGGGCCTACAATGAGCAGTTCTTC.

The rearrangement uses TRBV20-1 and TRBJ2-1; D not resolved. Trimming took 5 bases from V and 7 from J, leaving 9 bases between them. Per germline, CDR1 DFQATT and CDR2 SNEGSKA (reference sequence). The CDR3 totals 11 residues. This CDR3 is CSASQRNEQFF. The CDR3 region has the DNA TGCAGTGCTTCTCAGAGAAATGAGCAGTTCTTC.

Remarks on this clone: Germline and junction disagree at one end, which may indicate a read error. The chain carries TRBV30 and TRBJ2-7; no definite D call. Germline lookup yields CDR1 GTSNPN and CDR2 SVGIG (reference sequence). This CDR3 is 11 amino acids long. The CDR3 loop reads CAWSGTAKQHF. The CDR3 DNA reads TGTGCCTGGAGTGGGACGGCGAAGCAGCACTTC.

The chain has TRBV5-1 and TRBJ2-1; a possible D gene is TRBD2 (6 bases). The germline gives CDR1 SGHRS, CDR2 YFSETQ. Trimming pared 0 bases from V and 0 bases from J, leaving 16 bases between. CDR3 length: 18 residues. The chain's CDR3 is CASSLVSSGPGSYNEQFF. DNA for the CDR3: TGCGCCAGCAGCTTGGTGAGTAGCGGCCCTGGCTCCTACAATGAGCAGTTCTTC.

This rearrangement joins TRBV4-3 to TRBJ2-2, with a possible D match to TRBD1 (5 bases). CDR1 is LGHNA and CDR2 is YSLEER in the germline V gene. This CDR3 has 13 amino acids. V lost 3 bases and J lost 6, with 8 bases in between. Here the CDR3 reads CASSHPGSGELFF. CDR3 nucleotide sequence: TGCGCCAGCAGCCACCCAGGGTCCGGGGAGCTGTTTTTT.

This rearrangement joins TRBV5-1 to TRBJ2-7; 9 bases match TRBD1. Germline CDR1 is SGHRS and CDR2 is YFSETQ. The CDR3 extends over 15 amino acids. The junction had 6 bases not matched to a gene; V was cut back by 0 bases and J by 5 bases. CDR3 in DNA: TGCGCCAGCAGCTTGGGAAGTACAGGGGGCCACGAGCAGTACTTC. Translation gives CASSLGSTGGHEQYF.

The chain recombines TRBV2 with TRBJ1-1; no firm D call. Germline loops: CDR1 SNHLY, CDR2 FYNNEI. This CDR3 is 12 amino acids long. The V end was cut by 6 bases, the J end by 5 bases, with 10 bases between. CDR3 amino acids: CASRRTATEAFF. In DNA, the CDR3 is TGTGCCAGCAGGAGGACGGCTACTGAAGCTTTCTTT.

The chain employs TRBV29-1 and TRBJ2-7; TRBD2 agrees at 12 bases. This CDR3 contains 15 residues. CDR1 is SQVTM, CDR2 ANQGSEA, per germline. The trim removed 5 bases at V and 0 bases at J, leaving 5 bases unmatched. CDR3 in amino acids: CSVRLAGGNSYEQYF. Written as DNA, the CDR3 is TGCAGCGTTAGGCTAGCGGGAGGGAACTCCTACGAGCAGTACTTC.

In this sample, this clone turned up once. The chain employs TRBV27 and TRBJ2-7, with 7 positions matching TRBD1. The CDR3 spans 14 residues. The V and J ends lost 3 bases and 5 bases, in that order; junction bases with no gene match: 7. Germline CDR1 reads MNHEY; CDR2 reads SMNVEV (reference sequence). The CDR3 reads CASSFRTGTHEQYF. The DNA for the CDR3 is TGTGCCAGCAGTTTCAGGACAGGTACCCACGAGCAGTACTTC.

The chain employs TRBV7-2 and TRBJ1-1; D ambiguous. Looked up from germline, CDR1 is SGHTA and CDR2 is FQGNSA. This CDR3 is built from 12 residues. Trimming removed 1 base from V and 6 bases from J, with 6 bases in between. The CDR3 loop is CASSLVGAEAFF. CDR3 DNA sequence: TGTGCCAGCAGCTTAGTTGGGGCTGAAGCTTTCTTT.

The V and J genes are TRBV14 and TRBJ1-3; D gene uncertain. CDR3 length: 14 residues. The ends were cut back, 0 bases at V and 5 bases at J, with 8 bases in the middle. CDR1 is SGHDN, CDR2 FVKESK, per germline. The DNA of the CDR3 is TGTGCCAGCAGCCAAGAAAGGGCCCGAAACACCATATATTTT. Translating gives CASSQERARNTIYF.

V gene TRBV15 combines with J gene TRBJ2-3, with TRBD2 matching over 8 bases. Germline-derived CDR1 and CDR2 are LNHNV and YYDKDF (reference sequence). The CDR3 has 16 amino acids. J gave up 4 bases and V 6 bases, and 12 bases lay outside the gene matches. The CDR3 nucleotides read TGTGCCACCAGGCTCGCCGGGGCGGGAGGTGCAGATACGCAGTATTTT. Translating it yields CATRLAGAGGADTQYF.

The chain has TRBV25-1 and TRBJ2-1; TRBD2 matches at 13 bases. The CDR3 extends over 17 amino acids. Trimming cost V 1 base and J 3 bases; bases outside gene matches: 3. From germline, CDR1 is MGHDK and CDR2 SYGVNS. This chain's CDR3 is CASSESRTSGSYNEQFF. The CDR3 DNA is TGTGCCAGCAGTGAATCCAGGACTAGCGGGAGCTACAATGAGCAGTTCTTC.

The V call is TRBV2, the J call TRBJ1-4; D remains ambiguous. The V end was cut by 3 bases, the J end by 8 bases, with 4 bases between. CDR3 size: 11 residues. Germline V lookup: CDR1 SNHLY, CDR2 FYNNEI. CDR3 nucleotides: TGTGCCAGCAGTGATCTGGAAAAACTGTTTTTT. It yields the protein CASSDLEKLFF.

V is TRBV6-6 and J is TRBJ2-3, with 9 bases identical to TRBD1. The CDR3 is 16 amino acids. Germline CDR1 MNHNY, CDR2 SVGAGI (reference sequence). V trimming: 6 bases; J trimming: 0 bases; junction bases outside the gene matches: 7. As DNA, the CDR3 is TGTGCCAGCAGAACTACAGGGGGCCCTAGCACAGATACGCAGTATTTT. Translation gives CASRTTGGPSTDTQYF.

The chain has TRBV5-4 and TRBJ2-7; D gene ambiguous. The germline CDR1 and CDR2 sequences are SGHNT and YYREEE (reference sequence). CDR3 length equals 14 residues. Trimming stripped 4 bases from V and 1 base from J, with 12 bases between. The CDR3 loop reads CASSNGPTSYEQYF. The CDR3 DNA follows: TGTGCCAGCAGCAACGGACCTACTTCCTACGAGCAGTACTTC. The full variable domain, with the rest looked up from reference TRBV5-4 and TRBJ2-7, is ETGVTQSPTHLIKTRGQQVTLRCSSQSGHNTVSWYQQALGQGPQFIFQYYREEENGRGNFPPRFSGLQFPNYSSELNVNALELDDSALYLCASSNGPTSYEQYFGPGTRLTVT.

The chain carries TRBV4-3 and TRBJ2-7; 12 nucleotides align to TRBD2. CDR3 length equals 15 residues. The ends lost 4 bases at V and 3 bases at J; junction bases unmatched: 4. In germline, CDR1 is LGHNA, CDR2 YSLEER. The CDR3, as DNA: TGCGCCAGCAGCCCGACTAGCGGGGGAGGCTACGAGCAGTACTTC. Translating gives CASSPTSGGGYEQYF.

This sequence joins TRBV5-1 and TRBJ2-1; 8 bases are shared with TRBD1. This CDR3 region has 15 residues. CDR1 and CDR2 (germline): SGHRS, YFSETQ. J gave up 7 bases and V 0 bases, and 6 bases lay outside the gene matches. Here the CDR3 DNA reads TGCGCCAGCAGCTTGGACCCCGGGACAGGAAATGAGCAGTTCTTC. It codes for CASSLDPGTGNEQFF.

The chain is built from TRBV10-2 and TRBJ2-1; D tentatively fits TRBD1 or TRBD2 (5 bases each). The CDR3 runs to 15 residues. V was shortened by 7 bases and J by 2 bases, with 15 bases between the two germline ends. In germline, CDR1 is WSHSY, CDR2 SAAADI. The CDR3 coding sequence is TGCGCCAGCACCGTGGGACCCCCGGCCTACAATGAGCAGTTCTTC. This encodes CASTVGPPAYNEQFF.

The rearrangement links TRBV29-1 to TRBJ1-3; the D gene is possibly TRBD1 (5 bases). The CDR3 is made up of 15 amino acids. Looked up from germline, CDR1 is SQVTM and CDR2 is ANQGSEA. The germline V and J ends were trimmed by 4 bases and 0 bases, with 13 bases remaining between them. The CDR3 reads CSVGEGPSSGNTIYF. The CDR3 nucleotides read TGCAGCGTTGGGGAGGGGCCCAGCTCTGGAAACACCATATATTTT.

This rearrangement joins TRBV21-1 to TRBJ2-7; the table assigns TRBD2, which was not confirmed against the DNA. TRBV21-1 is described as a pseudogene. The length of the CDR3 is 17 residues. The CDR3 nucleotides are TGTGCCAGCAGCACTAGGTCTTCGTCTAGCGGAGCCTACGAGCAGTACTTC. Translation: CASSTRSSSSGAYEQYF.

The chain links TRBV28 to TRBJ1-1, with D perhaps TRBD1 (5 bases). The CDR3 extends over 13 amino acids. The germline V and J ends were trimmed by 3 bases and 6 bases, with 11 bases remaining between them. Germline V gives CDR1 MDHEN, CDR2 SYDVKM. The CDR3 sequence is CASSLGEWAEAFF. In DNA, the CDR3 is TGTGCCAGCAGTTTGGGGGAGTGGGCTGAAGCTTTCTTT.

The CDR3 DNA reads TGTGCCAGCACCGAGGCCCTCACAGATACGCAGTATTTT. It encodes CASTEALTDTQYF. This chain uses TRBV2 with TRBJ2-3, with D unclear. This CDR3 is built from 13 residues. Germline V CDR1 and CDR2: SNHLY, FYNNEI. V dropped 7 bases and J dropped 2 bases, with 10 bases sitting between them.